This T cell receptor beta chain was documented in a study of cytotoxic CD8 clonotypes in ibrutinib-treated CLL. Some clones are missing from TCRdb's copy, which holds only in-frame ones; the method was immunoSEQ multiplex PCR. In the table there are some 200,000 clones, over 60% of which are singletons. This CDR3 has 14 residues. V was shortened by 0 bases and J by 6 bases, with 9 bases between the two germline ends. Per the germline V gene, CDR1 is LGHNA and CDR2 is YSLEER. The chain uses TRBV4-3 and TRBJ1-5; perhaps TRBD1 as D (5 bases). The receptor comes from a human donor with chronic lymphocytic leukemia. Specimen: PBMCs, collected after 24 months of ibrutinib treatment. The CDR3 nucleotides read TGCGCCAGCAGCCAAGATAGGGGTATTCAGCCCCAGCATTTT. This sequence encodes CASSQDRGIQPQHF.